This T cell receptor (beta chain) was sequenced during a study of shared clonotypes between healthy human individuals. This clone showed up just once. Some 30,000 T cell genomes, or about 200 ng DNA, went into the sorted-subset replicate PCRs. The method was immunoSEQ multiplex PCR; TCRdb's version includes in-frame clones alone and lacks a portion of them. The sample holds approximately 2.5 million clones; around nine tenths are singletons and the top ten take roughly 0.13%. Trimming stripped 4 bases from V and 2 bases from J, with 14 bases between. The CDR3 runs 14 residues. CDR1 and CDR2 (germline): SQVTM, ANQGSEA.

The source is a man aged 18 to 35 in good health. This chain connects TRBV29-1 to TRBJ1-1; D might be TRBD1 (5 bases). The sequencing sample was made of naive CD4+ T cells sorted from blood. This sample's subset: CD45RA+ positively selected. CDR3 DNA: TGCAGCGTTGGAGGGGCGATTCCAAACACTGAAGCTTTCTTT. Translation gives CSVGGAIPNTEAFF.